This T cell receptor (beta chain) originates from a study of cytotoxic CD8 clonotypes in ibrutinib-treated CLL. Overall study: Complete response was seen in 2 patients and partial in roughly 25; roughly 12 progressed and roughly 14 stayed remitted after a median roughly 70 months. General study findings and limits: Sustained-remission patients were sampled at one set of times and progressing patients at different ones. Public clonotypes were seen rarely and were contracted or stable on treatment. Clonality increased with ibrutinib response but returned toward baseline at progression.

Method: immunoSEQ multiplex PCR; TCRdb's copy keeps in-frame clones and lacks some. This table has about 200,000 clones, 55% to 85% appearing once. V was trimmed by 0 bases and J by 0 bases, leaving 11 bases between them. CDR1 is LGHNA and CDR2 is YSLEER in the germline V gene. This CDR3 spans 16 amino acids. In regard to this clone: Antigen specificity is unknown.

The rearrangement joins TRBV4-3 to TRBJ1-2, with a tentative D call TRBD1 (5 bases). The TCR was taken from a human donor with chronic lymphocytic leukemia. This specimen was PBMCs, taken after 24 months of ibrutinib treatment. Written as DNA, the CDR3 is TGCGCCAGCAGCCAAGAGACAGCTGCCTCTAACTATGGCTACACCTTC. It specifies CASSQETAASNYGYTF.